This TCR beta chain is from a study of blood T cell repertoires in COVID-19. Study information: COVID-19 samples from acute and convalescent phases originated in the United States, Italy and Spain. T cells, B-cell-depleted T cells, or PBMCs provided the cDNA or gDNA that served as material.

In the source study's methods: Nucleated cell number was recorded as an estimate derived from reference gene primer amplification. The method was immunoSEQ multiplex PCR; TCRdb's version includes in-frame clones alone and lacks a portion of them. V and J calls and clone size are given by that table; D and trimming were obtained from the DNA. This table has over 70,000 clones, 80% appearing once. The V and J ends lost 0 bases and 1 base respectively, with 7 bases between them. The CDR3 is 16 residues long. Per germline, CDR1 LNHDA and CDR2 SQIVND (reference sequence). The TCR originated in an older man who had recovered from COVID-19. The sample was peripheral blood. V is TRBV19 and J is TRBJ1-6, with D possibly being TRBD1 (5 bases). The CDR3 DNA sequence: TGTGCCAGTAGTATAGACGGGGGGTCCTATAATTCACCCCTCCACTTT. It yields the protein CASSIDGGSYNSPLHF.